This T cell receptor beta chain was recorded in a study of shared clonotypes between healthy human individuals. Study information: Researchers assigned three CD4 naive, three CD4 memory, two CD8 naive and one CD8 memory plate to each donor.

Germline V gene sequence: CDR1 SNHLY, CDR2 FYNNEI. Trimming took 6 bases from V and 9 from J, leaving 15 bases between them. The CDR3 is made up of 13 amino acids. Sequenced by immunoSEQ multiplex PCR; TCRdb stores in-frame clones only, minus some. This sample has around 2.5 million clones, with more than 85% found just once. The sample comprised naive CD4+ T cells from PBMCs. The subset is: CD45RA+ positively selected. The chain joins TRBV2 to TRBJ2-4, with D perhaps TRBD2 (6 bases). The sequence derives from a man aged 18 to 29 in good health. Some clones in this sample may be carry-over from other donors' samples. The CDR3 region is CASREGGLGIQYF. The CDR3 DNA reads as TGTGCCAGCAGGGAGGGCGGGTTAGGCATTCAGTACTTC.